The rows below give T cell receptor beta chains drawn from one sample of a study of blood T cell repertoires in COVID-19. Clones were read by immunoSEQ multiplex PCR, and TCRdb kept only the in-frame ones, dropping some. Found here are 300,000 to 350,000 clones, about 90% of them singletons; the top ten hold about 6%. Specimen: peripheral blood. These receptors originate from a woman aged 50 to 65 with COVID-19, enrolled during active disease. The CDR3 runs from the conserved cysteine through the conserved F or W. Not all rows give a size; the values are once, few, many and, for expanded clones, a class.

clone_size: once
v_call: TRBV7-2
j_call: TRBJ2-6
cdr3_aa: CASSLAGTGSSGANVLTF

clone_size: few
v_call: TRBV4-1
j_call: TRBJ2-2
cdr3_aa: CASSQDRRGGIFPGELFF

clone_size: .
v_call: TRBV3-1/TRBV3-2
j_call: TRBJ2-1
cdr3_aa: CASSLVSNEQFF

clone_size: .
v_call: TRBV5-4
j_call: TRBJ2-2
cdr3_aa: CASSGAGTVNTGELFF

clone_size: .
v_call: TRBV19
j_call: TRBJ1-2
cdr3_aa: CASNPRRQGNENYGYTF

clone_size: .
v_call: TRBV5-1
j_call: TRBJ2-1
cdr3_aa: CASSLLENTPNYNEQFF

clone_size: .
v_call: TRBV14
j_call: TRBJ1-3
cdr3_aa: CASSQDPAGRGLSGNTIYF

clone_size: .
v_call: TRBV7-2
j_call: TRBJ2-1
cdr3_aa: CASSLQGKVHNEQFF

clone_size: .
v_call: TRBV2
j_call: TRBJ1-2
cdr3_aa: CASSEVSGSDGYTF

clone_size: .
v_call: TRBV19
j_call: TRBJ1-2
cdr3_aa: CASSESRDRESYYGYTF

clone_size: .
v_call: TRBV11-3
j_call: TRBJ2-6
cdr3_aa: CASSFTATGANVLTF

clone_size: .
v_call: TRBV6-6
j_call: TRBJ1-2
cdr3_aa: CASSYDSSTNYGYTF

clone_size: few
v_call: TRBV7-9
j_call: TRBJ1-2
cdr3_aa: CASSETGIGYTF

clone_size: once
v_call: TRBV7-9
j_call: TRBJ1-5
cdr3_aa: CASSPGQDGNQPQHF

clone_size: once
v_call: TRBV27
j_call: TRBJ2-1
cdr3_aa: CASSLTHRADDEQFF